Listed below are T cell receptor beta chains from one sample, sequenced in a study of OX40 agonist ivuxolimab in advanced cancers. Here immunoSEQ multiplex PCR was the method, and the copy in TCRdb shows in-frame clones only, minus some. The data contain about 43,000 clones, around 85% of them seen just once; the ten biggest clones take up 30% to 35%. This sample comprised CD4+ or CD8+ T cells sorted from blood, obtained in a trial of the OX40 agonist ivuxolimab. The receptors stem from an adult with an advanced solid tumor such as melanoma, head and neck, liver or kidney cancer. CDR3s include the opening cysteine and the closing phenylalanine or tryptophan. D genes are given only for firm matches. The size of a clone is reported for some rows only, either as once, few or many, or as a class for expanded clones.

d_gene: TRBD2
j_gene: TRBJ2-1
abundance: few
v_gene: TRBV6-6
CDR3aa: CASSLWGSGSDEQFF
CDR3nt: TGTGCCAGCAGCTTATGGGGTAGCGGGAGTGATGAGCAGTTCTTC

d_gene: -
j_gene: TRBJ2-7
abundance: -
v_gene: TRBV5-1
CDR3aa: CASSPQGTEQYF
CDR3nt: TGCGCCAGCAGCCCGCAGGGTACCGAGCAGTACTTC

d_gene: -
j_gene: TRBJ2-7
abundance: -
v_gene: TRBV11-2
CDR3aa: CASSPNGGANYEQYF
CDR3nt: TGTGCCAGCAGCCCGAATGGGGGGGCCAACTACGAGCAGTACTTC

d_gene: -
j_gene: TRBJ1-2
abundance: -
v_gene: TRBV6-1
CDR3aa: CAISESNSRQLYYGYTF
CDR3nt: TGTGCCATCAGTGAGTCGAATAGCAGACAATTATACTATGGCTACACCTTC

d_gene: -
j_gene: TRBJ2-5
abundance: -
v_gene: TRBV2
CDR3aa: CASGAVQETQYF
CDR3nt: TGTGCCAGCGGGGCGGTCCAAGAGACCCAGTACTTC

d_gene: -
j_gene: TRBJ1-5
abundance: -
v_gene: TRBV28
CDR3aa: CASSFGRSQPQHF
CDR3nt: TGTGCCAGCAGTTTCGGACGTTCCCAGCCCCAGCATTTT

d_gene: TRBD1
j_gene: TRBJ1-4
abundance: -
v_gene: TRBV7-9
CDR3aa: CASSFGDRGTNEKLFF
CDR3nt: TGTGCCAGCAGCTTTGGGGACAGGGGAACTAATGAAAAACTGTTTTTT

d_gene: -
j_gene: TRBJ2-5
abundance: -
v_gene: TRBV6-1
CDR3aa: CASIARAGRQETQYF
CDR3nt: TGTGCCAGCATCGCCAGGGCGGGTAGACAGGAGACCCAGTACTTC

d_gene: -
j_gene: TRBJ2-3
abundance: -
v_gene: TRBV29-1
CDR3aa: CSVENGGDTQYF
CDR3nt: TGCAGCGTTGAAAACGGGGGAGATACGCAGTATTTT

d_gene: -
j_gene: TRBJ1-3
abundance: -
v_gene: TRBV9
CDR3aa: CASSDGTPGNTIYF
CDR3nt: TGTGCCAGCAGCGACGGGACGCCTGGAAACACCATATATTTT

d_gene: -
j_gene: TRBJ2-7
abundance: few
v_gene: TRBV19
CDR3aa: CASNGGTYEQYF
CDR3nt: TGTGCCAGTAACGGGGGCACGTACGAGCAGTACTTC

d_gene: TRBD1
j_gene: TRBJ2-7
abundance: -
v_gene: TRBV28
CDR3aa: CASSTGTGTEQYF
CDR3nt: TGTGCCAGCAGTACCGGGACAGGGACCGAGCAGTACTTC

d_gene: -
j_gene: TRBJ1-6
abundance: -
v_gene: TRBV2
CDR3aa: CASSPVGDSPLHF
CDR3nt: TGTGCCAGCAGTCCGGTGGGGGACTCACCCCTCCACTTT

d_gene: -
j_gene: TRBJ1-5
abundance: -
v_gene: TRBV6-5
CDR3aa: CASRVRTRSNQPQHF
CDR3nt: TGTGCCAGCAGGGTTAGAACGAGGAGCAATCAGCCCCAGCATTTT

d_gene: TRBD2
j_gene: TRBJ2-3
abundance: -
v_gene: TRBV4-1
CDR3aa: CASSQQGVSGRPTDTQYF
CDR3nt: TGCGCCAGCAGCCAACAAGGCGTATCCGGGAGGCCCACAGATACGCAGTATTTT

d_gene: -
j_gene: TRBJ1-6
abundance: -
v_gene: TRBV4-1
CDR3aa: CASSHDRSPLHF
CDR3nt: TGCGCCAGCAGCCATGACAGATCACCCCTCCACTTT

d_gene: TRBD1
j_gene: TRBJ1-5
abundance: -
v_gene: TRBV2
CDR3aa: CASSEGQVVQPQHF
CDR3nt: TGTGCCAGCAGCGAGGGACAGGTGGTCCAGCCCCAGCATTTT

d_gene: -
j_gene: TRBJ2-7
abundance: -
v_gene: TRBV4-1
CDR3aa: CASSHPPYEQYF
CDR3nt: TGCGCCAGCAGCCATCCCCCCTACGAGCAGTACTTC

d_gene: -
j_gene: TRBJ1-1
abundance: few
v_gene: TRBV5-1
CDR3aa: CASSPRASNTEAFF
CDR3nt: TGCGCCAGCAGCCCGAGGGCCTCGAACACTGAAGCTTTCTTT

d_gene: TRBD2
j_gene: TRBJ2-2
abundance: -
v_gene: TRBV9
CDR3aa: CASSGTSGRVGELFF
CDR3nt: TGTGCCAGCAGCGGGACTAGCGGGAGGGTCGGGGAGCTGTTTTTT

d_gene: TRBD2
j_gene: TRBJ2-2
abundance: -
v_gene: TRBV5-1
CDR3aa: CASSLALAGPGELFF
CDR3nt: TGCGCCAGCAGCTTGGCACTAGCGGGTCCCGGGGAGCTGTTTTTT

d_gene: -
j_gene: TRBJ1-5
abundance: -
v_gene: TRBV7-2
CDR3aa: CASSLGGGQPQHF
CDR3nt: TGTGCCAGCAGCTTAGGAGGGGGGCAGCCCCAGCATTTT

d_gene: -
j_gene: TRBJ1-1
abundance: -
v_gene: TRBV11-2
CDR3aa: CASSLTGAVPGEAFF
CDR3nt: TGTGCCAGCAGCTTAACGGGTGCGGTTCCCGGGGAAGCTTTCTTT

d_gene: -
j_gene: TRBJ1-2
abundance: -
v_gene: TRBV6-1
CDR3aa: CASVGVWPEGYTF
CDR3nt: TGTGCCAGCGTCGGGGTTTGGCCCGAGGGCTACACCTTC

d_gene: TRBD1
j_gene: TRBJ2-2
abundance: -
v_gene: TRBV9
CDR3aa: CASSVGQGTWGELFF
CDR3nt: TGTGCCAGCAGCGTGGGACAGGGTACTTGGGGGGAGCTGTTTTTT